The T cell receptor (beta chain) described here comes from a study of technical replicates of blood from a few donors. Using immunoSEQ multiplex PCR, the repertoire was profiled, and TCRdb retains in-frame clones only, with some absent. This table has some 13,000 clones, around 94% appearing once. The sequenced material came from PBMCs. This sequence originates from a human donor in good health.

DNA of the CDR3: TGCGCCAGCAGCTTGTCAGGACAGGAAGCTTTCTTT. Protein product: CASSLSGQEAFF. The V gene is TRBV5-1, the J gene TRBJ1-1, with a weak D call TRBD1 (6 bases). This CDR3 spans 12 amino acids. V gave up 1 base and J gave up 8 bases, with 9 bases separating them. CDR1 and CDR2 (germline): SGHRS, YFSETQ.